This TCR beta chain appears in the sequencing data of a study of molecular identifiers for immune sequencing clone quantification (dated by TCRdb to between 2018 and 2020). Regarding the research as a whole: For a replicate experiment, RNA from roughly 20,000 or 100,000 naive CD8 T cells was divided into five aliquots, of which four were sequenced. This methods study used CD8 T cells to benchmark TCR RNA copy counting and molecular-identifier clustering-based TCR repertoire sequencing (MIDCIRS).

The table lists this clonotype with many counts. Its target antigen remains unknown. No much larger clonotype is one base removed from it; base qualities were not supplied. General findings and caveats noted by the study authors: When barcode sub-clustering was omitted, TCR diversity was inflated by chimeric consensus sequences, with chimeras reaching as high as 47%. In CMV-specific effector cells, clones with more than 20 RNA copies accounted for over 97% of molecules, whereas in naive cells such clones accounted for under 1%. Highly expanded clone sizes could be underestimated if identical TCR molecules share a barcode. The naive libraries included spiked-in Jurkat TCR RNA (10 copies' worth), and this Jurkat TCR RNA is not part of the donor repertoire. Even against a background of about a million naive CD8 T cells, spiked-in Jurkat TCR RNA amounting to a single cell's worth was reported to be detectable. Modeling indicated around 2.7 TCR RNA copies recovered per cell, compared with about 9.7 by digital PCR, which implies a capture efficiency of around 29%.

The library was obtained by PCR. Data came from a NextSeq 500. Bulk TCR libraries were generated as previously described, with the TCR primers listed in Table S5 used. Total RNA was purified with the Qiagen AllPrep DNA/RNA kit. Reads from multiple sequencing runs of the same library were pooled before analysis. In the authors' own workflow: Only reads with exact TCR constant sequence were kept, trimmed to 150 nt, and grouped by their 12-nt molecular barcodes. Reads in each barcode group were sub-clustered using a 15% Levenshtein threshold, and a quality-weighted consensus sequence was built for each RNA molecule. Non-functional sequences were excluded, and lower-count sequences lying one edit away from another sequence were also excluded. Barcode sub-clusters with fewer than 20% of the maximum read count were removed, based on fitting two negative binomial distributions. TCRdb redid the processing of the public reads, applying fastp at Q25 and MiXCR, and retained in-frame beta chains. A single entry per CDR3 protein holds the most common genes and DNA from its merged rows. TCRdb's processing, not the study's, gives the V and J calls here. Recorded for this sample are hundreds of thousands of distinct CDR3 sequences; 25% of them occurred a single time. Clones ranked in the top ten supply 0.7% to 0.95% of the sample.

Libraries of naive CD8 T cells were generated from around 20,000 to 990,000 sorted cells, with 10%, 30% or 50% of the purified RNA used. Naive CD8 T cells were FACS-sorted as CD8+CD4-CCR7+CD45RA+ on a BD FACSAria II into RLT Plus buffer. To test detection sensitivity, Jurkat RNA equivalent to more than 8 TCR copies was spiked into samples of about 18,000-1,000,000 naive CD8 T cells. Enrichment of CD8 T cells was performed with RosetteSep CD8+ T Cell Enrichment Cocktail and Ficoll-Paque, after which ACK red cell lysis was carried out. The sequenced material came from naive CD8+ T cells from blood, with Jurkat cell RNA spiked in. The cell subset or site label corresponds to: FACS-sorted CD8+CD4-CCR7+CD45RA+ naive T cells. The TCR sequence derives from a human donor in good health. Some libraries in this study had Jurkat cell RNA spiked in.

The sequenced DNA is TGCAGTGCCCGAGGGGGGTCTCGTTACGAGCAGTACTTC. The encoded protein is CSARGGSRYEQYF. The receptor chain draws on TRBV20-1 and TRBJ2-7; the D call is possibly TRBD1 or TRBD2, each sharing 6 bases. The V end loses 6 bases and the J end loses 4 bases, and a stretch of 16 bases separates them. Taken from cysteine to phenylalanine, the CDR3 has 13 residues. The entry retains the CDR3 DNA only, 39 bases that are in frame from base 1. CDR1 and CDR2, per the germline V gene (reference sequence), are DFQATT and SNEGSKA.